A selection of T cell receptor beta chains follows, all from one sample in a study of Graves' ophthalmopathy and Graves' hyperthyroidism. One entry per CDR3 protein, called by TCRdb with MiXCR from the multiplex PCR reads. The sample records 400,000 to 500,000 distinct CDR3 sequences, roughly 21% being singletons. Sequenced sample: peripheral blood. The receptors here all came from a woman between 18 and 30 years old with stable Graves' hyperthyroidism. CDR3s include the opening cysteine and the closing phenylalanine or tryptophan. The order of the fields is CDR3 protein, CDR3 DNA, J gene, D gene, V gene, clone size. D genes are given only for firm matches. Clone size is not always given. Where it is, it says once, few, many or a class for expanded clones.

cdr3_aa: CSAAGKESSPLHF
cdr3_nt: TGCAGTGCAGCTGGGAAGGAAAGTTCACCCCTCCACTTT
j_call: TRBJ1-6
d_call: NA
v_call: TRBV20-1
clone_size: NA

cdr3_aa: CASSRGQEPYEQYF
cdr3_nt: TGTGCCAGCAGTCGGGGACAGGAGCCCTACGAGCAGTACTTC
j_call: TRBJ2-7
d_call: TRBD1
v_call: TRBV6-2/TRBV6-3
clone_size: NA

cdr3_aa: CASSQDLQGVGYTF
cdr3_nt: TGTGCCAGCAGCCAGGATCTGCAGGGAGTTGGCTACACCTTC
j_call: TRBJ1-2
d_call: NA
v_call: TRBV4-2
clone_size: NA

cdr3_aa: CAQTALQHGYTF
cdr3_nt: TGTGCCCAGACAGCTTTACAACATGGCTACACCTTC
j_call: TRBJ1-2
d_call: NA
v_call: TRBV30
clone_size: many

cdr3_aa: CASSYSGGNTEAFF
cdr3_nt: TGTGCCAGCAGTTACTCGGGTGGGAACACTGAAGCTTTCTTT
j_call: TRBJ1-1
d_call: NA
v_call: TRBV6-5
clone_size: many

cdr3_aa: CASSYSKTDGNTIYF
cdr3_nt: TGTGCCAGCAGTTACTCGAAGACAGATGGAAACACCATATATTTT
j_call: TRBJ1-3
d_call: NA
v_call: TRBV6-5
clone_size: many

cdr3_aa: CASSSYQREGTDTQYF
cdr3_nt: TGTGCCAGCAGTTCCTATCAGCGGGAGGGCACAGATACGCAGTATTTT
j_call: TRBJ2-3
d_call: TRBD2
v_call: TRBV6-5
clone_size: many

cdr3_aa: CAWSVGFTEAFF
cdr3_nt: TGTGCCTGGAGTGTAGGGTTCACTGAAGCTTTCTTT
j_call: TRBJ1-1
d_call: NA
v_call: TRBV30
clone_size: few

cdr3_aa: CASSLGDSLYEQYF
cdr3_nt: TGTGCCAGCAGTTTAGGGGACAGCCTCTACGAGCAGTACTTC
j_call: TRBJ2-7
d_call: TRBD1
v_call: TRBV27
clone_size: many

cdr3_aa: CASSLDGSNTEAFF
cdr3_nt: TGTGCCAGCAGCTTAGATGGGAGTAACACTGAAGCTTTCTTT
j_call: TRBJ1-1
d_call: NA
v_call: TRBV11-2
clone_size: many

cdr3_aa: CASRRTGTGTGELFF
cdr3_nt: TGTGCCAGCAGAAGAACCGGGACAGGCACCGGGGAGCTGTTTTTT
j_call: TRBJ2-2
d_call: TRBD1
v_call: TRBV12-3/TRBV12-4
clone_size: many

cdr3_aa: CASSFRLGGHSYEQYF
cdr3_nt: TGTGCCAGCAGCTTCCGGCTAGGGGGGCACTCCTACGAGCAGTACTTC
j_call: TRBJ2-7
d_call: NA
v_call: TRBV11-2
clone_size: NA

cdr3_aa: CASVERGSHGEAFF
cdr3_nt: TGTGCCAGCGTGGAAAGGGGCTCTCACGGTGAAGCTTTCTTT
j_call: TRBJ1-1
d_call: NA
v_call: TRBV3-1
clone_size: many

cdr3_aa: CASSHRETDNYGYTF
cdr3_nt: TGTGCCAGCAGCCACCGGGAGACAGATAACTATGGCTACACCTTC
j_call: TRBJ1-2
d_call: NA
v_call: TRBV12-3/TRBV12-4
clone_size: many

cdr3_aa: CASRASRWDPYGYTF
cdr3_nt: TGTGCCAGCAGAGCCTCCCGGTGGGACCCCTATGGCTACACCTTC
j_call: TRBJ1-2
d_call: NA
v_call: TRBV12-3/TRBV12-4
clone_size: many

cdr3_aa: CASSVGQGVGYGYTF
cdr3_nt: TGTGCCAGCAGCGTAGGGCAGGGGGTCGGCTATGGCTACACCTTC
j_call: TRBJ1-2
d_call: TRBD1
v_call: TRBV9
clone_size: many

cdr3_aa: CASSWGRGDGIYEQYF
cdr3_nt: TGTGCCAGCAGTTGGGGCCGGGGGGACGGTATCTACGAGCAGTACTTC
j_call: TRBJ2-7
d_call: TRBD2
v_call: TRBV6-2/TRBV6-3
clone_size: many

cdr3_aa: CAMATWTPNTGELFF
cdr3_nt: TGTGCCATGGCGACTTGGACCCCGAACACCGGGGAGCTGTTTTTT
j_call: TRBJ2-2
d_call: NA
v_call: TRBV10-3
clone_size: many

cdr3_aa: CASSRDRLYGANVLTF
cdr3_nt: TGTGCCAGCTCCCGGGACAGGTTGTATGGGGCCAACGTCCTGACTTTC
j_call: TRBJ2-6
d_call: TRBD1
v_call: TRBV27
clone_size: many

cdr3_aa: CASSLSVGGDIDEQYF
cdr3_nt: TGTGCCAGCAGCTTATCAGTTGGTGGGGACATCGACGAGCAGTACTTC
j_call: TRBJ2-7
d_call: NA
v_call: TRBV7-9
clone_size: many

cdr3_aa: CASTRDQETQYF
cdr3_nt: TGTGCCAGCACCCGCGACCAAGAGACCCAGTACTTC
j_call: TRBJ2-5
d_call: NA
v_call: TRBV7-9
clone_size: many

cdr3_aa: CASSHGINYGYTF
cdr3_nt: TGTGCCAGCAGCCATGGGATTAACTATGGCTACACCTTC
j_call: TRBJ1-2
d_call: NA
v_call: TRBV12-3/TRBV12-4
clone_size: many

cdr3_aa: CASLYKATSGSRWETQYF
cdr3_nt: TGTGCCAGCCTCTACAAGGCTACTAGCGGGAGTCGTTGGGAGACCCAGTACTTC
j_call: TRBJ2-5
d_call: TRBD2
v_call: TRBV2
clone_size: many

cdr3_aa: CASSYSNGNGYTF
cdr3_nt: TGTGCCAGCAGTTACTCGAATGGGAATGGCTACACCTTC
j_call: TRBJ1-2
d_call: NA
v_call: TRBV6-2/TRBV6-3
clone_size: few

cdr3_aa: CASSQVFSSYEQYF
cdr3_nt: TGCGCCAGCAGCCAAGTTTTCAGCTCCTACGAGCAGTACTTC
j_call: TRBJ2-7
d_call: NA
v_call: TRBV4-1
clone_size: many

cdr3_aa: CATSGTGGQTQYF
cdr3_nt: TGTGCCACCAGCGGGACAGGGGGTCAGACCCAGTACTTC
j_call: TRBJ2-5
d_call: TRBD1
v_call: TRBV24-1
clone_size: NA

cdr3_aa: CASSLRGQSSYEQYF
cdr3_nt: TGTGCCAGCAGCCTGAGGGGGCAGAGCTCCTACGAGCAGTACTTC
j_call: TRBJ2-7
d_call: TRBD1
v_call: TRBV2
clone_size: NA

cdr3_aa: CASSALAEQYF
cdr3_nt: TGTGCCAGCAGTGCGCTGGCCGAGCAGTACTTC
j_call: TRBJ2-7
d_call: NA
v_call: TRBV12-3/TRBV12-4
clone_size: many

cdr3_aa: CASSDRGHDGTF
cdr3_nt: TGTGCCAGCAGTGACAGGGGACACGACGGGACCTTC
j_call: TRBJ1-2
d_call: NA
v_call: TRBV6-1
clone_size: NA

cdr3_aa: CASSSNQGYEQYF
cdr3_nt: TGTGCCAGCAGCTCTAATCAGGGTTACGAGCAGTACTTC
j_call: TRBJ2-7
d_call: NA
v_call: TRBV7-3
clone_size: many

cdr3_aa: CASSKSRAWGTEAFF
cdr3_nt: TGTGCCAGCAGCAAATCCCGGGCCTGGGGGACTGAAGCTTTCTTT
j_call: TRBJ1-1
d_call: NA
v_call: TRBV11-2
clone_size: few

cdr3_aa: CSARFQGQARYNSPLHF
cdr3_nt: TGCAGTGCTAGGTTCCAGGGCCAAGCCCGGTATAATTCACCCCTCCACTTT
j_call: TRBJ1-6
d_call: NA
v_call: TRBV20-1
clone_size: many

cdr3_aa: CSVSFAGGPQETQYF
cdr3_nt: TGCAGCGTGTCCTTTGCGGGAGGGCCGCAAGAGACCCAGTACTTC
j_call: TRBJ2-5
d_call: TRBD2
v_call: TRBV29-1
clone_size: many

cdr3_aa: CSVGLPAKNIQYF
cdr3_nt: TGCAGCGTTGGACTTCCAGCCAAAAACATTCAGTACTTC
j_call: TRBJ2-4
d_call: NA
v_call: TRBV29-1
clone_size: NA

cdr3_aa: CASSGPASYEQYF
cdr3_nt: TGTGCCAGCAGTGGACCGGCCTCCTACGAGCAGTACTTC
j_call: TRBJ2-7
d_call: NA
v_call: TRBV6-1
clone_size: many

cdr3_aa: CASSLVSGFGTEAFF
cdr3_nt: TGTGCCAGCAGCTTAGTTAGCGGGTTTGGCACTGAAGCTTTCTTT
j_call: TRBJ1-1
d_call: NA
v_call: TRBV11-2
clone_size: NA

cdr3_aa: CSASAPGGVGYEQYF
cdr3_nt: TGCAGTGCTAGTGCCCCGGGGGGGGTAGGGTACGAGCAGTACTTC
j_call: TRBJ2-7
d_call: TRBD2
v_call: TRBV20-1
clone_size: many

cdr3_aa: CAIRTGVGSGANVLTF
cdr3_nt: TGTGCCATCAGGACAGGAGTCGGTTCTGGGGCCAACGTCCTGACTTTC
j_call: TRBJ2-6
d_call: NA
v_call: TRBV10-3
clone_size: many

cdr3_aa: CASSPDTEAFF
cdr3_nt: TGTGCCAGCAGCCCGGACACTGAAGCTTTCTTT
j_call: TRBJ1-1
d_call: NA
v_call: TRBV7-2
clone_size: many

cdr3_aa: CASSLEDRVSIEQYF
cdr3_nt: TGTGCCAGCAGCTTAGAGGACAGGGTTTCAATCGAGCAGTACTTC
j_call: TRBJ2-7
d_call: TRBD1
v_call: TRBV7-8
clone_size: few

cdr3_aa: CASTGTSGSPYEQYF
cdr3_nt: TGTGCCAGCACCGGGACTAGCGGGAGCCCGTACGAGCAGTACTTC
j_call: TRBJ2-7
d_call: TRBD2
v_call: TRBV6-2/TRBV6-3
clone_size: NA

cdr3_aa: CASSLAPRGLGNTIYF
cdr3_nt: TGTGCCAGCAGTTTGGCTCCCAGGGGGCTCGGAAACACCATATATTTT
j_call: TRBJ1-3
d_call: TRBD1
v_call: TRBV12-3/TRBV12-4
clone_size: many

cdr3_aa: CASSTLPLGSLGTGELFF
cdr3_nt: TGTGCCAGCAGCACCCTTCCCTTGGGCAGTCTAGGAACCGGGGAGCTGTTTTTT
j_call: TRBJ2-2
d_call: NA
v_call: TRBV9
clone_size: many

cdr3_aa: CASSDPSGFTTEAFF
cdr3_nt: TGTGCCAGCAGCGATCCCTCAGGGTTTACCACTGAAGCTTTCTTT
j_call: TRBJ1-1
d_call: NA
v_call: TRBV12-3/TRBV12-4
clone_size: many

cdr3_aa: CASSLTTFGGPNQPQHF
cdr3_nt: TGTGCCAGCAGTTTAACTACCTTCGGGGGGCCCAATCAGCCCCAGCATTTT
j_call: TRBJ1-5
d_call: NA
v_call: TRBV12-3/TRBV12-4
clone_size: many

cdr3_aa: CASSSDRGASYEQYF
cdr3_nt: TGTGCCAGCAGTAGTGACAGGGGGGCCTCCTACGAGCAGTACTTC
j_call: TRBJ2-7
d_call: TRBD1
v_call: TRBV25-1
clone_size: many

cdr3_aa: CASSPGTGVLNTEAFF
cdr3_nt: TGTGCCAGTAGTCCCGGGACAGGGGTCCTGAACACTGAAGCTTTCTTT
j_call: TRBJ1-1
d_call: TRBD1
v_call: TRBV19
clone_size: many

cdr3_aa: CASSYGGGRGYGYTF
cdr3_nt: TGTGCCAGCAGTTACGGAGGGGGCCGGGGCTATGGCTACACCTTC
j_call: TRBJ1-2
d_call: TRBD1
v_call: TRBV6-7
clone_size: many

cdr3_aa: CASSQDPFGTGRSYEQYF
cdr3_nt: TGCGCCAGCAGCCAAGATCCTTTCGGGACAGGGCGGTCCTACGAGCAGTACTTC
j_call: TRBJ2-7
d_call: TRBD1
v_call: TRBV4-1
clone_size: NA

cdr3_aa: CSARAEREKISYEQYF
cdr3_nt: TGCAGTGCTAGAGCAGAGCGGGAGAAAATCTCCTACGAGCAGTACTTC
j_call: TRBJ2-7
d_call: TRBD2
v_call: TRBV20-1
clone_size: NA